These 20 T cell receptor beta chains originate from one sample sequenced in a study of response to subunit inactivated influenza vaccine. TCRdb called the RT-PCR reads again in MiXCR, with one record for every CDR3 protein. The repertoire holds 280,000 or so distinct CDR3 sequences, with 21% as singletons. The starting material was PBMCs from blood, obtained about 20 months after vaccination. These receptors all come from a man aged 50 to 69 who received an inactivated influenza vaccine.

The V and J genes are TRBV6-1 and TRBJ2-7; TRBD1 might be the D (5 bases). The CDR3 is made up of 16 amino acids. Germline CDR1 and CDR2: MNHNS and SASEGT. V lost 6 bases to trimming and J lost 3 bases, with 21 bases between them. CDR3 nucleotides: TGTGCCAGCAGCGGCAAAGGACGGAAGACAGACTACGAGCAGTACTTC. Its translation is CASSGKGRKTDYEQYF.

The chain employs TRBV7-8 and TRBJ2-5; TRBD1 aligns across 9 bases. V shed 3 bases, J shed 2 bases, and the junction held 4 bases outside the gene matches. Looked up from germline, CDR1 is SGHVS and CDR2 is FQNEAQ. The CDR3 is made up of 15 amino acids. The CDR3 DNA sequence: TGTGCCAGCAGCTTTCGGACAGGGGCGCAAGAGACCCAGTACTTC. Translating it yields CASSFRTGAQETQYF.

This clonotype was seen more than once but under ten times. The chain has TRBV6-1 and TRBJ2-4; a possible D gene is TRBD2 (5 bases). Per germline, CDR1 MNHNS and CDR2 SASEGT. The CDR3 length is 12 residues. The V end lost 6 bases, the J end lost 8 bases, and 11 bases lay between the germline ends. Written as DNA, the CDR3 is TGTGCCAGCAGCGGAATGAGGGACATTCAGTACTTC. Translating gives CASSGMRDIQYF.

The CDR3 region is CASSLGNGDTQYF. Here the CDR3 DNA reads TGTGCCAGCAGCCTTGGGAATGGGGATACGCAGTATTTT. This chain joins TRBV4-2 and TRBJ2-3, with unresolved D. With 4 bases removed from V and 6 bases from J, the gap between germline ends came to 11 bases. The CDR3 runs 13 residues. Germline V gene lookup returns CDR1 LGHNA and CDR2 YNFKEQ.

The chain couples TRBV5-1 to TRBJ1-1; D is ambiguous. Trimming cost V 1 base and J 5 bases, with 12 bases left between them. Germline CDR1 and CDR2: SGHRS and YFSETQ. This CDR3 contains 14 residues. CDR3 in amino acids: CASSLSEGVTEAFF. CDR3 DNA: TGCGCCAGCAGCTTGAGTGAAGGTGTGACTGAAGCTTTCTTT.

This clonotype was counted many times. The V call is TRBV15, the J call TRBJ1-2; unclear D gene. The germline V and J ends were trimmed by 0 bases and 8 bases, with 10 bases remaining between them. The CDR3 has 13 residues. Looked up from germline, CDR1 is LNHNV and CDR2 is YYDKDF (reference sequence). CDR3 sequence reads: CATSRDGVRGYTF. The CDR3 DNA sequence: TGTGCCACCAGCAGAGATGGGGTGCGGGGCTACACCTTC.

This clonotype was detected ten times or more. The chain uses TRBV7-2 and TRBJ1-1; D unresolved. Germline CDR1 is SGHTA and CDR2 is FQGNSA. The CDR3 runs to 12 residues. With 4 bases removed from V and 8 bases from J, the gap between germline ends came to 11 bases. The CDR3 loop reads CASSSPLGEAFF. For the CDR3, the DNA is TGTGCCAGCAGCTCCCCGTTAGGGGAAGCTTTCTTT.

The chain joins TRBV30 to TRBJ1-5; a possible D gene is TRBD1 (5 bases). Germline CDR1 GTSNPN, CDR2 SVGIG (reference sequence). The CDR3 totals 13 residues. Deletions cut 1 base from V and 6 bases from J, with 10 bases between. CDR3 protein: CAWSGQGSQPQHF. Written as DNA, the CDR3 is TGTGCCTGGAGTGGTCAGGGAAGTCAGCCCCAGCATTTT.

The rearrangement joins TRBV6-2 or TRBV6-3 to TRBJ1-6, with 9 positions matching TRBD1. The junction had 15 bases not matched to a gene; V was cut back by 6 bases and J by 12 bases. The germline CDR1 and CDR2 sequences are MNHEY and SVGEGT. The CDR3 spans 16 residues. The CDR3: CASRERDREWLVPLHF. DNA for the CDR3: TGTGCCAGCAGAGAACGGGACAGGGAATGGTTAGTACCCCTCCACTTT.

CDR3 coding DNA: TGTGCCAGCAGCCCCCGTCTAGCAACTTTGAACACTGAAGCTTTCTTT. It is translated as CASSPRLATLNTEAFF. The chain recombines TRBV11-2 with TRBJ1-1; D unclear. Trimming shortened V by 5 bases and J by 0 bases, and 16 bases separated the two germline ends. Germline V gene sequence: CDR1 SGHAT, CDR2 FQNNGV. CDR3 size: 16 residues.

The CDR3 sequence is CASSYAGGNQETQYF. Here the CDR3 DNA reads TGTGCCAGCAGTTATGCGGGAGGGAACCAAGAGACCCAGTACTTC. This sequence joins TRBV6-5 and TRBJ2-5; 9 bases agree with TRBD2. Germline CDR1 reads MNHEY; CDR2 reads SVGAGI. The CDR3 is made up of 15 amino acids. V dropped 3 bases and J dropped 0; count of bases not matched to a gene: 2.

The CDR3 here is CASSPERTPRTQYF. CDR3 sequence (DNA): TGCGCCAGCAGCCCGGAACGGACCCCACGTACGCAGTATTTT. The J gene is TRBJ2-3, the V gene TRBV5-1; no clear D. Germline-derived CDR1 and CDR2 are SGHRS and YFSETQ. Trimming cost V 4 bases and J 8 bases, with 17 bases left between them. CDR3 length: 14 amino acids.

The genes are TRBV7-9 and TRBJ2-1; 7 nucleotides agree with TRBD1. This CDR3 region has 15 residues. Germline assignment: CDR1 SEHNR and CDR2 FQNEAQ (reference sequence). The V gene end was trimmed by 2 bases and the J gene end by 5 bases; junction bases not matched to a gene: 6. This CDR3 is CASSLRGTGDNEQFF. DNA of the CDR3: TGTGCCAGCAGCTTAAGAGGAACAGGGGACAATGAGCAGTTCTTC.

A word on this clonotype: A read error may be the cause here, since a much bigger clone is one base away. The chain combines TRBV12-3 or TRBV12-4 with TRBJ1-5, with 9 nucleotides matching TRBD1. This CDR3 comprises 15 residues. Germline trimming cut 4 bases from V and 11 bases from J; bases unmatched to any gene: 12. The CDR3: CASSWGQGRSQAQHF. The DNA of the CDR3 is TGTGCCAGCAGTTGGGGACAGGGTAGGAGCCAGGCCCAGCATTTT.

The CDR3 nucleotides are TGTGCCAGCAGCTTGGACAACGGATCCTACGAGCAGTACTTC. Translating gives CASSLDNGSYEQYF. The chain carries TRBV5-5 and TRBJ2-7; D gene uncertain. The V and J ends lost 0 bases and 1 base respectively, with 8 bases between them. The CDR3 is 14 amino acids. CDR1 SGHKS and CDR2 YYEKEE come from the germline V gene (reference sequence).

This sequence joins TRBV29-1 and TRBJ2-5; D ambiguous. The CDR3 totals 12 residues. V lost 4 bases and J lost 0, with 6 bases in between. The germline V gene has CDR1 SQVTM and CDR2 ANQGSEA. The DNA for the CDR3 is TGCAGCGTTGCCTTTAACCAAGAGACCCAGTACTTC. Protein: CSVAFNQETQYF.

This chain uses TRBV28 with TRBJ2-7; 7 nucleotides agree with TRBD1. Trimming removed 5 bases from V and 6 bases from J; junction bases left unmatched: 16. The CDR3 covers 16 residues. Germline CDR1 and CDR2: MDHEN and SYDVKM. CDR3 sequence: CASSRFSRTGFFEQYF. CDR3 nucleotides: TGTGCCAGCAGTCGATTTTCTAGGACAGGATTCTTCGAGCAGTACTTC.

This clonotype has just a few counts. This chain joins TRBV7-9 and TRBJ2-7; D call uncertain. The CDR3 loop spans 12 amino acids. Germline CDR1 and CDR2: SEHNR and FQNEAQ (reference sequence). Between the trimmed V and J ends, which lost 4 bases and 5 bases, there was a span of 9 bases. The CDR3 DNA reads TGTGCCAGCAGCTCCCCTGAGCACGAGCAGTACTTC. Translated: CASSSPEHEQYF.

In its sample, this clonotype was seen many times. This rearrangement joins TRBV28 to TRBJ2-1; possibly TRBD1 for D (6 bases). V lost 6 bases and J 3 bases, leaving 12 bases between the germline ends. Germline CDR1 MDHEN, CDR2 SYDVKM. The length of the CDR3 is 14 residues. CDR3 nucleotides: TGTGCCAGCAGAAGGACAGAGGACTACAATGAGCAGTTCTTC. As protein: CASRRTEDYNEQFF.

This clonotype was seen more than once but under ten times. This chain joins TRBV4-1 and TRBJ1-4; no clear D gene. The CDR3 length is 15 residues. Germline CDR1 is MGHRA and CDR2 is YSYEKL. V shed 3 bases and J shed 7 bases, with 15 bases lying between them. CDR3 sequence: CASSQIWGLGEKLFF. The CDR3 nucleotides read TGCGCCAGCAGCCAGATCTGGGGTTTAGGTGAAAAACTGTTTTTT.